The rows below give T cell receptor beta chains drawn from one sample of a study of T cells expressing NK-cell markers. TCRdb re-called the 5' RACE reads and gives one entry per CDR3 protein, without DNA. The table for this sample gives some 410,000 distinct CDR3 sequences. Material for sequencing was blood T cells: a sorted CD56 or NKG2C T cell subset, CD4+ or CD8+ T cells, or bulk PBMC T cells (not recorded which). All receptors come from a woman aged 18 to 75 in good health. The CDR3 runs from the conserved cysteine through the conserved F or W. Fields, in order: J gene, V gene, CDR3 length, CDR3 protein.

>TRBJ2-1|TRBV12-3/TRBV12-4|15
CASSFWQGHNNEQFF
>TRBJ1-5|TRBV12-3/TRBV12-4|14
CASSLFQGSQPQHF
>TRBJ2-7|TRBV5-1|14
CASSPVGGLYEQYF
>TRBJ2-1|TRBV19|15
CASREPGQGTNEQFF
>TRBJ2-2|TRBV20-1|16
CSARGPGGPNTGELFF
>TRBJ2-1|TRBV6-2/TRBV6-3|13
CASSLMTSGEQFF
>TRBJ2-3|TRBV5-1|15
CASSPGGGLTDTQYF
>TRBJ1-5|TRBV12-3/TRBV12-4|14
CASSGGQGYQPQHF
>TRBJ1-2|TRBV25-1|15
CASSALTGPNYGYTF
>TRBJ2-2|TRBV5-1|16
CASSVQGGLNTGELFF
>TRBJ2-1|TRBV29-1|17
CSAPLESGLAKNNEQFF
>TRBJ1-4|TRBV11-2|17
CASSFDPRGRTNEKLFF
>TRBJ2-2|TRBV29-1|13
CSVIAGDTGELFF
>TRBJ2-1|TRBV3-1|16
CASSQDPGGLYNEQFF
>TRBJ2-3|TRBV11-2|18
CASSQINPDRVRPDTQYF
>TRBJ2-1|TRBV21-1|19
CASRPAFWSKVPSYNEQFF
>TRBJ2-7|TRBV19|13
CASSLIGAYEQYF
>TRBJ2-7|TRBV7-9|14
CASSFAQGAGEQYF
>TRBJ2-6|TRBV12-3/TRBV12-4|17
CASRGFPSVSGANVLTF
>TRBJ2-1|TRBV11-3|16
CASSLRGTASYNEQFF
>TRBJ2-3|TRBV7-9|15
CASRVAVSSTDTQYF